The 11 T cell receptor beta chains reported below all come from one sample, sequenced in a study of T cells after yellow fever vaccination. MiXCR, run by TCRdb on the 5' RACE reads, gives a single entry per CDR3 protein. The sample comprises hundreds of thousands of distinct CDR3 sequences, about 5% of which are singletons, and around 3.5% rests with the top ten. This material consisted of CD4+ T cells sorted from PBMCs, taken on the day of the yellow fever booster vaccination. The origin of the receptors is a man aged 18 to 30 who received the YFV17D yellow fever vaccine.

The V and J genes are TRBV6-1 and TRBJ1-1; possibly TRBD1 for D (5 bases). V gave up 2 bases and J gave up 5 bases, with 12 bases separating them. CDR3 size: 14 residues. Germline-derived CDR1 and CDR2 are MNHNS and SASEGT. CDR3 amino acids: CASSEKGLGTEAFF. The CDR3 DNA reads TGTGCCAGCAGTGAAAAGGGGTTGGGTACTGAAGCTTTCTTT.

This sequence joins TRBV7-2 and TRBJ1-4; possibly TRBD1 for D (6 bases). Germline assignment: CDR1 SGHTA and CDR2 FQGNSA. The CDR3 spans 15 residues. V gave up 2 bases and J gave up 5 bases, with 12 bases separating them. For the CDR3, the DNA is TGTGCCAGCAGCTTACGCAGGGGCAGCAATGAAAAACTGTTTTTT. Translating it yields CASSLRRGSNEKLFF.

This clonotype appeared a few times. The J gene is TRBJ2-7, the V gene TRBV6-6, with 9 bases identical to TRBD1. The CDR3 has 15 amino acids. Germline V gene data show CDR1 as MNHNY and CDR2 as SVGAGI (reference sequence). Germline trimming cut 4 bases from V and 2 bases from J; bases unmatched to any gene: 6. The CDR3 DNA reads TGTGCCAGCAGTTCAGGGGACAGGGATCCCTACGAGCAGTACGTC. Protein product: CASSSGDRDPYEQYV.

This clonotype was counted many times. This rearrangement joins TRBV5-1 to TRBJ1-2; possibly TRBD1 for D (5 bases). CDR1 and CDR2 (germline): SGHRS, YFSETQ. The CDR3 consists of 15 residues. The V gene lost 0 bases and the J gene lost 8 bases, with 17 bases spanning the gap. This CDR3 is CASSLAGTGGEGYTF. The CDR3 bases are TGCGCCAGCAGCTTGGCCGGGACGGGAGGGGAAGGCTACACCTTC. Full variable domain (remainder filled in from reference TRBV5-1 and TRBJ1-2): KAGVTQTPRYLIKTRGQQVTLSCSPISGHRSVSWYQQTPGQGLQFLFEYFSETQRNKGNFPGRFSGRQFSNSRSEMNVSTLELGDSALYLCASSLAGTGGEGYTFGSGTRLTVV.

This clonotype was counted ten times or more. V and J are TRBV5-1 and TRBJ2-5; 7 bases agree with TRBD1. Per germline, CDR1 SGHRS and CDR2 YFSETQ. V gave up 4 bases and J gave up 1 base; unmatched junction bases: 4. This CDR3 contains 14 residues. CDR3 sequence: CASSKGTVQETQYF. For the CDR3, the DNA is TGCGCCAGCAGCAAGGGGACAGTCCAAGAGACCCAGTACTTC.

In this sample, this clonotype turned up a few times. V and J are TRBV6-1 and TRBJ2-7; no reliable D call. This CDR3 region has 13 residues. Looked up from germline, CDR1 is MNHNS and CDR2 is SASEGT. Trimming shortened V by 0 bases and J by 9 bases, and 12 bases separated the two germline ends. CDR3 coding DNA: TGTGCCAGCAGTGAAGCGCCCCTAACCGGGCAGTACGTC. This codes for CASSEAPLTGQYV.

At least ten counts were recorded for this clonotype. V is TRBV29-1 and J is TRBJ2-5; D not resolved. The CDR3 runs 11 residues. V shed 4 bases and J shed 2 bases, with 5 bases lying between them. CDR1 SQVTM and CDR2 ANQGSEA come from the germline V gene. CDR3 in DNA: TGCAGCGTTGGACGGCAAGAGACCCAGTACTTC. Encoded protein: CSVGRQETQYF.

The V and J genes are TRBV6-4 and TRBJ2-3; D remains ambiguous. The CDR3 has 15 residues. V lost 2 bases and J 2 bases, leaving 11 bases between the germline ends. Germline CDR1 is MRHNA and CDR2 is SNTAGT. DNA of the CDR3: TGTGCCAGCAGTGACCGCGGCGTGGACACAGATACGCAGTATTTT. Protein product: CASSDRGVDTDTQYF.

There are many counts of this clonotype. The chain is built from TRBV5-1 and TRBJ2-2; D is unclear. Trimming removed 0 bases from V and 0 bases from J, with 9 bases in between. The germline V gene encodes CDR1 SGHRS and CDR2 YFSETQ. The CDR3 totals 16 residues. The CDR3 DNA follows: TGCGCCAGCAGCTTGGGAGCCACCGCGAACACCGGGGAGCTGTTTTTT. Protein sequence: CASSLGATANTGELFF.

The chain is built from TRBV7-6 and TRBJ1-5; 9 bases are shared with TRBD1. V lost 6 bases, J lost 0 bases, and 15 bases stayed unmatched. Looked up from germline, CDR1 is SGHVS and CDR2 is FNYEAQ. This CDR3 is 19 amino acids long. CDR3 protein: CASRPTIGQGSYSNQPQHF. CDR3 sequence (DNA): TGTGCCAGCAGACCCACTATAGGACAGGGGTCTTATAGCAATCAGCCCCAGCATTTT.

A few counts support this clonotype. V and J are TRBV4-3 and TRBJ2-1; D is possibly TRBD1 or TRBD2 (6 bases each). V dropped 4 bases and J dropped 8 bases, with 15 bases sitting between them. The germline V gene has CDR1 LGHNA and CDR2 YSLEER. The CDR3 runs to 14 residues. This chain's CDR3 is CASSRRTEGDEQFF. In DNA, the CDR3 is TGCGCCAGCAGCCGAAGGACGGAGGGGGATGAGCAGTTCTTC.